What follows are 24 T cell receptor beta chains derived from one specimen sequenced in a study of graft-versus-host responses after intestinal transplantation. These receptors lack a known antigen. Clones were sequenced by immunoSEQ multiplex PCR, and TCRdb holds only the in-frame ones, with some missing. The sample has roughly 89,000 clones; roughly 89% are singletons. The sample in question was unstimulated CD4+ T cells sorted from spleen or lymph node cells, obtained before intestinal transplant. All receptors come from a human donor who received an intestinal transplant.

The rearrangement joins TRBV11-3 to TRBJ2-1; the match to TRBD2 covers 15 bases. Germline-derived CDR1 and CDR2 are SGHNT and YENEEA. This CDR3 contains 18 residues. J lost 0 bases, V lost 4 bases, and 4 bases had no gene match. CDR3 sequence (DNA): TGTGCCAGCAGCTCCGGGACTAGCGGGGGGAGCTCCTACAATGAGCAGTTCTTC. Translated, it gives CASSSGTSGGSSYNEQFF.

The table lists this clone with a count of one. The chain employs TRBV11-2 and TRBJ1-6; tentatively, D is TRBD1 (5 bases). Germline values: CDR1 SGHAT, CDR2 FQNNGV. This CDR3 region has 14 residues. The V gene lost 5 bases and the J gene lost 8 bases, with 13 bases spanning the gap. CDR3 in DNA: TGTGCCAGCAGCGCGGGACTAAGGGATTCACCCCTCCACTTT. Protein sequence: CASSAGLRDSPLHF.

The chain recombines TRBV2 with TRBJ2-7, with 9 bases lining up with TRBD1. J lost 2 bases, V lost 6 bases, and 11 bases had no gene match. The CDR3 spans 16 residues. Germline lookup yields CDR1 SNHLY and CDR2 FYNNEI. The CDR3 region is CASSPIGDRAAYEQYF. In DNA, the CDR3 is TGTGCCAGCAGCCCGATAGGGGACAGGGCGGCCTACGAGCAGTACTTC.

Notes on this clone: Sequence at one end of the junction differs from germline and may be a read error. J is TRBJ1-2 and V is TRBV4-3, with 7 bases lining up with TRBD1. This CDR3 comprises 16 residues. CDR1 LGHNA and CDR2 YSLEER come from the germline V gene. CDR3 loop: CGSSRDGTEPLWGYTF. The CDR3 nucleotides are TGCGGCAGCAGCCGAGATGGGACAGAACCCTTGTGGGGCTACACCTTC.

The V and J genes are TRBV18 and TRBJ1-1; TRBD1 might be the D (5 bases). The CDR3 loop spans 15 amino acids. Per germline, CDR1 KGHSH and CDR2 LQKENI. V dropped 2 bases and J dropped 3 bases, with 13 bases sitting between them. The CDR3, as DNA: TGTGCCAGCTCACCAGGGATGGGAGGGGACACTGAAGCTTTCTTT. This codes for CASSPGMGGDTEAFF.

The J gene is TRBJ2-7, the V gene TRBV7-8; 7 bases agree with TRBD2. The germline CDR1 and CDR2 sequences are SGHVS and FQNEAQ. This CDR3 comprises 14 residues. Trimming at V came to 4 bases and at J to 5 bases, leaving 8 bases not matched to a gene. The CDR3 DNA is TGTGCCAGCAGCTCCCTGGGAGGGAGGGACGAGCAGTACTTC. It yields the protein CASSSLGGRDEQYF.

The chain couples TRBV10-3 to TRBJ1-5, with 7 bases aligning to TRBD1. The germline CDR1 and CDR2 sequences are ENHRY and SYGVKD. J was trimmed by 6 bases and V by 4 bases; bases with no gene match: 6. This CDR3 contains 14 residues. CDR3 DNA sequence: TGTGCCATCAGTGGTGACAGGGACAGTCAGCCCCAGCATTTT. It translates to CAISGDRDSQPQHF.

The rearrangement links TRBV6-6 to TRBJ1-1; weak D call: TRBD1 (5 bases). The CDR3 sequence is 12 residues long. The V gene's germline CDR1 is MNHNY and CDR2 SVGAGI (reference sequence). DNA of the CDR3: TGTGCAATCGGGGGAGGTTCCACTGAAGCTTTCTTT. This translates into CAIGGGSTEAFF.

V and J are TRBV10-3 and TRBJ2-1; the D is unclear. The V gene's germline CDR1 is ENHRY and CDR2 SYGVKD. This CDR3 spans 13 amino acids. The germline V and J ends were trimmed by 4 bases and 8 bases, with 12 bases remaining between them. The CDR3 DNA reads as TGTGCCATCAGTGGAGACACCTCCGATGAGCAGTTCTTC. It translates to CAISGDTSDEQFF.

The chain recombines TRBV27 with TRBJ2-1, with D possibly matching TRBD1 (6 bases). The germline V and J ends were trimmed by 7 bases and 8 bases, with 18 bases remaining between them. Germline values: CDR1 MNHEY, CDR2 SMNVEV (reference sequence). This CDR3 region has 14 residues. The CDR3 protein is CASTGTWSTHEQFF. Here the CDR3 DNA reads TGTGCCAGCACCGGGACATGGAGTACCCATGAGCAGTTCTTC.

The gene calls are TRBV21-1 and TRBJ1-4. TRBV21-1 is deemed a pseudogene. CDR3 length: 14 residues. CDR3 DNA: TGTGCCAGCGCGGCAAAGTTGATCCTAGAAAAACTGTTTTTT. Encoded protein: CASAAKLILEKLFF.

This clone was found a few times. V and J are TRBV6-6 and TRBJ1-4; 7 nucleotides match TRBD1. Germline lookup yields CDR1 MNHNY and CDR2 SVGAGI (reference sequence). The V segment lost 2 bases and the J segment 4 bases; nucleotides outside the gene matches: 1. This CDR3 spans 14 amino acids. The CDR3 nucleotides are TGTGCCAGCAGTTACGGGACAGATAATGAAAAACTGTTTTTT. Encoded protein: CASSYGTDNEKLFF.

V usage is TRBV30 and J usage is TRBJ1-1; D remains unclear. The V gene lost 4 bases and the J gene lost 5 bases, with 17 bases spanning the gap. Germline V CDR1 and CDR2: GTSNPN, SVGIG (reference sequence). The CDR3 spans 14 residues. CDR3 sequence (DNA): TGTGCCTGGAATCGACTAGACCGGTGGACTGAAGCTTTCTTT. Its translation is CAWNRLDRWTEAFF.

The J gene is TRBJ2-1, the V gene TRBV19; 7 bases match TRBD1. V trimming: 7 bases; J trimming: 2 bases; junction bases outside the gene matches: 11. This CDR3 contains 16 residues. Germline CDR1 reads LNHDA; CDR2 reads SQIVND (reference sequence). The CDR3 here is CASTRQGSTAYNEQFF. The DNA of the CDR3 is TGTGCCAGTACCAGACAGGGTTCTACCGCCTACAATGAGCAGTTCTTC.

The chain joins TRBV27 to TRBJ1-2, with no clear D. This CDR3 region has 13 residues. Deletions cut 3 bases from V and 2 bases from J, with 7 bases between. Germline lookup yields CDR1 MNHEY and CDR2 SMNVEV (reference sequence). The CDR3 DNA reads TGTGCCAGCAGTTTCCGAGGGAACTATGGCTACACCTTC. Its translation is CASSFRGNYGYTF.

The chain couples TRBV19 to TRBJ1-4; the match to TRBD1 covers 9 bases. Trimming cost V 3 bases and J 8 bases; bases outside gene matches: 4. The germline CDR1 and CDR2 sequences are LNHDA and SQIVND (reference sequence). CDR3 length: 14 residues. CDR3 amino acids: CASSMGTGREKLFF. The CDR3 nucleotides read TGTGCCAGTAGTATGGGGACAGGGCGGGAAAAACTGTTTTTT.

In its sample, this clone was seen once. V and J are TRBV5-1 and TRBJ2-1, with a weak D call TRBD1 (5 bases). Germline loops: CDR1 SGHRS, CDR2 YFSETQ. This CDR3 is 15 amino acids long. Trimming left V 0 bases short and J 5 bases short, with 12 bases between. The CDR3 here is CASSLVRVGNNEQFF. In DNA form, the CDR3 reads TGCGCCAGCAGCTTGGTCAGGGTTGGAAACAATGAGCAGTTCTTC. The full variable domain, its missing parts supplied by reference TRBV5-1 and TRBJ2-1, is KAGVTQTPRYLIKTRGQQVTLSCSPISGHRSVSWYQQTPGQGLQFLFEYFSETQRNKGNFPGRFSGRQFSNSRSEMNVSTLELGDSALYLCASSLVRVGNNEQFFGPGTRLTVL.

The CDR3 DNA reads as TGTGCCAGCAGTGAAAGGGGGGACAGGGCCTATGTTGAGCAGTTCTTC. It is translated as CASSERGDRAYVEQFF. This chain connects TRBV2 to TRBJ2-1; 9 nucleotides align to TRBD1. The CDR3 covers 16 residues. J gave up 9 bases and V 2 bases, and 11 bases lay outside the gene matches. Looked up from germline, CDR1 is SNHLY and CDR2 is FYNNEI.

The chain joins TRBV18 to TRBJ1-1, with a possible D match to TRBD1 (5 bases). The germline gives CDR1 KGHSH, CDR2 LQKENI. The CDR3 loop spans 14 amino acids. V gave up 2 bases and J gave up 3 bases, with 10 bases separating them. The CDR3 reads CASSPSGMYTEAFF. CDR3 nucleotides: TGTGCCAGCTCACCATCAGGGATGTACACTGAAGCTTTCTTT.

The chain couples TRBV5-1 to TRBJ1-3; TRBD1 is a possible D gene (6 bases). V was clipped by 1 base and J by 4 bases, with 15 bases between them. CDR1 is SGHRS and CDR2 is YFSETQ in the germline V gene. The CDR3 is made up of 16 amino acids. The CDR3 DNA reads TGCGCCAGCAGCTTGTGGGCAGGGGAGTCAGGAAACACCATATATTTT. Translating gives CASSLWAGESGNTIYF.

V gene TRBV6-1 combines with J gene TRBJ1-5; D remains ambiguous. Germline CDR1 is MNHNS and CDR2 is SASEGT. With 2 bases removed from V and 2 bases from J, the gap between germline ends came to 16 bases. This CDR3 is built from 17 residues. CDR3 sequence (DNA): TGTGCCAGCAGTGAATTTAGATCCGCCGGGGGCAATCAGCCCCAGCATTTT. Its translation is CASSEFRSAGGNQPQHF.

The CDR3 protein is CASSLRGGGTEAFF. The CDR3 DNA follows: TGTGCCAGCAGCTTACGTGGGGGCGGGACTGAAGCTTTCTTT. V is TRBV7-2 and J is TRBJ1-1, with a possible D match to TRBD1 (6 bases). Germline lookup yields CDR1 SGHTA and CDR2 FQGNSA. This CDR3 region has 14 residues. The V end was cut by 2 bases, the J end by 5 bases, with 12 bases between. Based on the CDR3 plus reference TRBV7-2 and TRBJ1-1, the full variable domain is GAGVSQSPSNKVTEKGKDVELRCDPISGHTALYWYRQSLGQGLEFLIYFQGNSAPDKSGLPSDRFSAERTGGSVSTLTIQRTQQEDSAVYLCASSLRGGGTEAFFGQGTRLTVV.

The genes are TRBV30 and TRBJ1-2; D is possibly TRBD1 (6 bases). Trimming removed 5 bases from V and 0 bases from J, with 22 bases in between. CDR3 size: 17 residues. Germline CDR1 is GTSNPN and CDR2 is SVGIG (reference sequence). The CDR3 sequence: CAWGGQPTPFANYGYTF. The CDR3 DNA reads as TGTGCCTGGGGCGGACAGCCGACGCCTTTTGCTAACTATGGCTACACCTTC. Looking up the rest from reference TRBV30 and TRBJ1-2 gives the full variable domain: SQTIHQWPATLVQPVGSPLSLECTVEGTSNPNLYWYRQAAGRGLQLLFYSVGIGQISSEVPQNLSASRPQDRQFILSSKKLLLSDSGFYLCAWGGQPTPFANYGYTFGSGTRLTVV.

The genes are TRBV18 and TRBJ2-7; 10 nucleotides match TRBD1. The CDR3 is made up of 14 amino acids. Losses at the gene ends were 2 bases for V and 5 bases for J; bases not matched to a gene: 3. Germline CDR1 reads KGHSH; CDR2 reads LQKENI. As DNA, the CDR3 is TGTGCCAGCTCACCATGGGGACAGGGGAACGAGCAGTACTTC. This gives the protein CASSPWGQGNEQYF.